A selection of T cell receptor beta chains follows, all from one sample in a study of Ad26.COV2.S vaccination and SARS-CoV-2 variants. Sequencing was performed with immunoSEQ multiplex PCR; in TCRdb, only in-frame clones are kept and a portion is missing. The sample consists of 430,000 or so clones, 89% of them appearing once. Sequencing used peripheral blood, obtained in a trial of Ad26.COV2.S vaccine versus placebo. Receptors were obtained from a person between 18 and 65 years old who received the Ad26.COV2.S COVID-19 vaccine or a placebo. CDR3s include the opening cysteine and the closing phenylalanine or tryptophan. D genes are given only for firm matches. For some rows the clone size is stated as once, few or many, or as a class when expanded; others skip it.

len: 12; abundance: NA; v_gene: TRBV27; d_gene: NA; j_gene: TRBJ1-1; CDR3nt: TGTGCCAGCGGCCTCGGGAACACTGAAGCTTTCTTT; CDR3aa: CASGLGNTEAFF
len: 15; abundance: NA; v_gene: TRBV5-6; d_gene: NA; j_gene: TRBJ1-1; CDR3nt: TGTGCCAGCACCCCACCCCGGGAGTGGGGCACTGAAGCTTTCTTT; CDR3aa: CASTPPREWGTEAFF
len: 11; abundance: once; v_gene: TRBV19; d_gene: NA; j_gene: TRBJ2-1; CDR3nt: TGTGCCAGTAGGTCCGGACGGGAGCAGTTCTTC; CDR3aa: CASRSGREQFF
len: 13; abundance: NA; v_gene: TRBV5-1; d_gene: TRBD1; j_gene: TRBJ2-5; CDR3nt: TGCGCCAGCAACCCGGGACAGCAAGAGACCCAGTACTTC; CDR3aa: CASNPGQQETQYF
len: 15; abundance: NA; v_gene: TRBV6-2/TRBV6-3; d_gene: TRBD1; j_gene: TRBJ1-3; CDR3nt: TGTGCCAGCAGTCGAATCGGACAGGCTGGAAACACCATATATTTT; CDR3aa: CASSRIGQAGNTIYF
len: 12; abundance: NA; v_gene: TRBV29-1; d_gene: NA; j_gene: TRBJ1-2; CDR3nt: TGCAGCGTTGAGGGACCTAACTATGGCTACACCTTC; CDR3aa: CSVEGPNYGYTF
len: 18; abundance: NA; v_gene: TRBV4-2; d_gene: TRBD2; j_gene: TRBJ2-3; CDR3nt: TGTGCCAGCAGCCGAAAGGCTGTTAGCGGGGGGGGCACAGATACGCAGTATTTT; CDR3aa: CASSRKAVSGGGTDTQYF
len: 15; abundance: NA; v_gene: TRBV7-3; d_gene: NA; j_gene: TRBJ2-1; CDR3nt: TGTGCCAGCAGCCGCGAGGGGAACTCCTACAATGAGCAGTTCTTC; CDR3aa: CASSREGNSYNEQFF
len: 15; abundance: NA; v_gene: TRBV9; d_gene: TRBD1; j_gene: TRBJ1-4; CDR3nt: TGTGCCAGCAGCGAGGGGGCCCGGACTAATGAAAAACTGTTTTTT; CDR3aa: CASSEGARTNEKLFF
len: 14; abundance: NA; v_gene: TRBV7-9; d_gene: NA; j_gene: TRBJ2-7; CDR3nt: TGTGCCAGCAGCGAGGGGACGGGTTCCTACGAGCAGTACTTC; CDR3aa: CASSEGTGSYEQYF
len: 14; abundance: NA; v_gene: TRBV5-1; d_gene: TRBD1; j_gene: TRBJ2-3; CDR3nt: TGCGCCAGCAGCCCAGGACAGGTGACAGATACGCAGTATTTT; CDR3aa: CASSPGQVTDTQYF
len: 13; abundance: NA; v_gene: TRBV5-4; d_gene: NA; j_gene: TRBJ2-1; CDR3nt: TGTGCCAGCAGCTTCAAGGGGGGGGATGAGCAGTTCTTC; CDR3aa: CASSFKGGDEQFF
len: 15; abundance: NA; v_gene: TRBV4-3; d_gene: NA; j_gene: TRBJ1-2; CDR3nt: TGCGCCAGCAGCCAAGATGCCGCAGGGGCCTATGGCTACACCTTC; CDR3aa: CASSQDAAGAYGYTF
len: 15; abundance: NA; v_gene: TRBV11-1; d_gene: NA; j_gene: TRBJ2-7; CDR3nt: TGTGCCAGCAGCTTAGCGCGGGGATCCCCCTACGAGCAGTACTTC; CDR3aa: CASSLARGSPYEQYF
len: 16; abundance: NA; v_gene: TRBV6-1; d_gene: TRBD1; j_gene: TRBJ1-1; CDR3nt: TGTGCCAGCAGTGAAATTTGGTGGGACAGGAACACTGAAGCTTTCTTT; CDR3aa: CASSEIWWDRNTEAFF
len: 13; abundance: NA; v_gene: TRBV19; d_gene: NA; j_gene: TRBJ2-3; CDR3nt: TGTGCCAGTGCGAGCGCCCAGCAGGATACGCAGTATTTT; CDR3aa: CASASAQQDTQYF
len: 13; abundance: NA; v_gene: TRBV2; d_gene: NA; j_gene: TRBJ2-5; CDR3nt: TGTGCCAGCAGGAAGGGGGAAGAAGAGACCCAGTACTTC; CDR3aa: CASRKGEEETQYF
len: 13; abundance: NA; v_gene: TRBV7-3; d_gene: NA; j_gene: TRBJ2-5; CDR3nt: TGTGCCAGCAGCCCCAGACAGAAAGAGACCCAGTACTTC; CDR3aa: CASSPRQKETQYF
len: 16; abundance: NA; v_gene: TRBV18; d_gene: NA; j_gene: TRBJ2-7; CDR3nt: TGTGCCAGCTCACCAACTCGGACGGTGAGCTCCTACGAGCAGTACTTC; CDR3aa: CASSPTRTVSSYEQYF
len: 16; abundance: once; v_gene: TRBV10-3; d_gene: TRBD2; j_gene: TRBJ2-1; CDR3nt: TGTGCCATCAGTGACTCGACTAGCGGGAGATACAATGAGCAGTTCTTC; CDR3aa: CAISDSTSGRYNEQFF
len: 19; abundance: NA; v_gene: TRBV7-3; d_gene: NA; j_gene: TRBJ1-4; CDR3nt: TGTGCCAGCAGCTCCCGGCCGAGGAAGCGACCCGACCGTAATGAAAAACTGTTTTTT; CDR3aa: CASSSRPRKRPDRNEKLFF